The present T cell receptor (beta chain) was sequenced within a study of cytomegalovirus exposure and HLA in healthy donors. The CDR3 totals 16 residues. Germline values: CDR1 SQVTM, CDR2 ANQGSEA. The J segment lost 5 bases and the V segment lost 8 bases, leaving 16 bases of the junction unmatched. For this clone: The antigen remains undetermined.

Regarding the study as a whole: The classifier reportedly diagnosed cytomegalovirus status with high sensitivity and specificity.

The method was immunoSEQ multiplex PCR; TCRdb's version includes in-frame clones alone and lacks a portion of them. The profile shows about 240,000 clones, approximately 83% of them singletons. The chain has TRBV29-1 and TRBJ2-3, with 10 bases lining up with TRBD2. Specimen: PBMCs. The TCR originated in a woman aged 25 to 45 in good health and CMV-seropositive. The CDR3 region has the DNA TGCAGCACCAGAGGGACTAGCGAAATTCAAGGAGATACGCAGTATTTT. Its protein product is CSTRGTSEIQGDTQYF.